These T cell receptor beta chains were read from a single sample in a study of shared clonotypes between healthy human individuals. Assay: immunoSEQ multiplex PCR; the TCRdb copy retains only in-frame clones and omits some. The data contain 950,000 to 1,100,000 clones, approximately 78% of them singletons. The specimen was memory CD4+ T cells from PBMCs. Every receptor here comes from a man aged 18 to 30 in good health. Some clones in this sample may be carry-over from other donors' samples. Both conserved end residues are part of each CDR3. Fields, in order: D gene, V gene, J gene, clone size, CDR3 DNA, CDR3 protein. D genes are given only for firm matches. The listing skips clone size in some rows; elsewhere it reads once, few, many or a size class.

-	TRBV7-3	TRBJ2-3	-	TGTGCCAGCAGCTTACGGTTCGGGGACGGTGATACGCAGTATTTT	CASSLRFGDGDTQYF
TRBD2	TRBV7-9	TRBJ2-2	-	TGTGCCAGCAGCTTGAGATTAGGACTAGCGGGAAACACCGGGGAGCTGTTTTTT	CASSLRLGLAGNTGELFF
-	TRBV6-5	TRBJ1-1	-	TGTGCCAGCGTGACACCCATGAACACTGAAGCTTTCTTT	CASVTPMNTEAFF
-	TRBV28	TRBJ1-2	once	TGTGCCAGCAGTCCCAACCTATGGTATGGCTACACCTTC	CASSPNLWYGYTF
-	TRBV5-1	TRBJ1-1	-	TGCGCCAGCAGCTTGTTAATGACGGCGAACACTGAAGCTTTCTTT	CASSLLMTANTEAFF
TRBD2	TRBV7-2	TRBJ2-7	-	TGTGCCAGCAGCGCAGACTCTAGCGGGAGGTACGAGCAGTACTTC	CASSADSSGRYEQYF
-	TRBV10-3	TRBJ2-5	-	TGTGCCACCAGTGTTGGGGGTGCCCAAGAGACCCAGTACTTC	CATSVGGAQETQYF
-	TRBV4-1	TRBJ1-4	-	TGCGCCAGCAGCCATGACCGGAGGGACACCGAAAAACTGTTTTTT	CASSHDRRDTEKLFF
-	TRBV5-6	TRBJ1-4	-	TGTGCCAGCAGCTTCGAGCTGGGGTCTAATGAAAAACTGTTTTTT	CASSFELGSNEKLFF
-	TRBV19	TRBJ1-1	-	TGTGCCAGTACTTATTCCAGGGTGTTCGAGACTGAAGCTTTCTTT	CASTYSRVFETEAFF
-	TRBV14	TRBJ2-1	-	TGTGCCAGCAGCATCCGGGACCGTGGCAATGAGCAGTTCTTC	CASSIRDRGNEQFF
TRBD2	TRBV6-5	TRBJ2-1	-	TGTGCCAGCAGTTCCCCGGCTAGCGGGAGGCAGTTCTTC	CASSSPASGRQFF
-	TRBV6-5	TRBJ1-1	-	TGTGCCAGCTACCAGACGAACACTGAAGCTTTCTTT	CASYQTNTEAFF
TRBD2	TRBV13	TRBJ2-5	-	TGTGCCAGCAGAACCGGGACTAGCGGACCGCAAGAGACCCAGTACTTC	CASRTGTSGPQETQYF
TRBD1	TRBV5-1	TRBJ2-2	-	TGCGCCAGCAGCTTGCTGACAGGGGCGAACGGGGAGCTGTTTTTT	CASSLLTGANGELFF
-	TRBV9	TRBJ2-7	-	TGTGCCAGCAGCGTAGCTACGCTAGAGGGGACTGATCCCCCGCCTCCCTACGAGCAGTACTTC	CASSVATLEGTDPPPPYEQYF
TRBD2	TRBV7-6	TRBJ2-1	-	TGTGCCAGCAGCTTAAGGCTAGCGGGAGTTCATGAGCAGTTCTTC	CASSLRLAGVHEQFF
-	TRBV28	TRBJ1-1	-	TGTGCCAGCAGGCGAAAAGCATCGGGCACTGAAGCTTTCTTT	CASRRKASGTEAFF
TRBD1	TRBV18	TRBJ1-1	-	TGTGCCAGCTCACCCGGGACAGGCGCTTGGGGGACTGAAGCTTTCTTT	CASSPGTGAWGTEAFF
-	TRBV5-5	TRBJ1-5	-	TGTGCCAGCAGCTTGTATCTGGGCCATCAGCCCCAGCATTTT	CASSLYLGHQPQHF
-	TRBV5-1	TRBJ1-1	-	TGCGCCAGCAGCATCGCCGGGGGGCACACTGAAGCTTTCTTT	CASSIAGGHTEAFF
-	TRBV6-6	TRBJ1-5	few	TGTGCCAGCAGTTACCAGGGTAATCAGCCCCAGCATTTT	CASSYQGNQPQHF
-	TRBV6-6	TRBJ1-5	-	TGTGCCAGCAATAGGGGGGGGAGCAATCAGCCCCAGCATTTT	CASNRGGSNQPQHF
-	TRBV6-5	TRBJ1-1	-	TGTGCCAGCTTGGAGAACACTGAAGCTTTCTTT	CASLENTEAFF
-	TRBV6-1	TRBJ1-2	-	TGTGCCAGCAGTGAACGGGCCGGAGGGGCGGCCTATGGCTACACCTTC	CASSERAGGAAYGYTF
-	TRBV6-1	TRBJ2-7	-	TGTGCCAGCAGTGCCACGGGACACTCCTACGAGCAGTACTTC	CASSATGHSYEQYF
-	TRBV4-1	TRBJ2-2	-	TGCGCCAGCAGCCAAGTGAGCTTGGGACTGGACACCGGGGAGCTGTTTTTT	CASSQVSLGLDTGELFF
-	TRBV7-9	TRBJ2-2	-	TGTGCCAGCAGCTCCTCATGGACCGGGGAGCTGTTTTTT	CASSSSWTGELFF
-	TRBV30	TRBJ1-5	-	TGTGCCTGGAGCCACTCACAGGGCGGGAGTCAGCCCCAGCATTTT	CAWSHSQGGSQPQHF
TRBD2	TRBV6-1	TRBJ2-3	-	TGTGCCAGCAGGACCCGCGGGAGGCCCACAGATACGCAGTATTTT	CASRTRGRPTDTQYF
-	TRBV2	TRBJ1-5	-	TGTGCCAGCAGTGCGGTAGGTAGAAGCAATCAGCCCCAGCATTTT	CASSAVGRSNQPQHF